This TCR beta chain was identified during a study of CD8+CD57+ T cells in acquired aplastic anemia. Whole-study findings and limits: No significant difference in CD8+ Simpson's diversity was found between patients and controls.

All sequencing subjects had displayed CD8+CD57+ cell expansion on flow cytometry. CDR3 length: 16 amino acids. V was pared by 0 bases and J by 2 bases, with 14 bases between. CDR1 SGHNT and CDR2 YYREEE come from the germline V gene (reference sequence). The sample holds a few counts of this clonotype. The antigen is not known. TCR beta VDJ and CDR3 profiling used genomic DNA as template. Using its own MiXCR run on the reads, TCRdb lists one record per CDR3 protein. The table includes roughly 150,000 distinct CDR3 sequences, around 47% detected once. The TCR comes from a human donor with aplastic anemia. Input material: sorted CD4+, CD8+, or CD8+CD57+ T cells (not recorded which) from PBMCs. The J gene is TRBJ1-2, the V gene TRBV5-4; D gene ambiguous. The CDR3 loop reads CASSLGTDRLNYGYTF. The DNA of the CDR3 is TGTGCCAGCAGCTTGGGGACTGACCGCCTCAACTATGGCTACACCTTC.